This note documents a single T cell receptor beta chain sequence. The data were obtained in a study of blood T cell repertoires in COVID-19. Study-level information: PBMCs, B-cell-depleted T cells, or T cells were the source of the cDNA or gDNA that made up the material.

Germline V gene data show CDR1 as GTSNPN and CDR2 as SVGIG (reference sequence). CDR3 length: 16 amino acids. Trimming cost V 8 bases and J 0 bases; bases outside gene matches: 13. Here immunoSEQ multiplex PCR was the method, and the copy in TCRdb shows in-frame clones only, minus some. The sample holds under 200,000 clones, around 84% seen once. Sample: peripheral blood. The clonotype comes from a woman aged 70-85 years with COVID-19, enrolled during active disease. The rearrangement uses TRBV30 and TRBJ1-3; 7 nucleotides align to TRBD1. For the CDR3, the DNA is TGTGCCGCTTATCGGGACAGAGCCATCTCTGGAAACACCATATATTTT. Translated: CAAYRDRAISGNTIYF.